Shown below are 13 T cell receptor beta chains from a single sample sequenced in a study of OX40 agonist ivuxolimab in advanced cancers. Clones were read by immunoSEQ multiplex PCR, and TCRdb kept only the in-frame ones, dropping some. This sample has over 150,000 clones, with 85% to 95% found just once. The sample in question was CD4+ or CD8+ T cells sorted from blood, obtained in a trial of the OX40 agonist ivuxolimab. These receptor sequences come from an adult with an advanced solid tumor such as melanoma, head and neck, liver or kidney cancer.

The J gene is TRBJ2-1, the V gene TRBV14, with TRBD1 matching over 7 bases. The J segment lost 10 bases and the V segment lost 4 bases, leaving 7 bases of the junction unmatched. This CDR3 is built from 13 residues. CDR1 is SGHDN and CDR2 is FVKESK in the germline V gene. The CDR3 region is CASSRQGIREQFF. As DNA, the CDR3 is TGTGCCAGCAGCCGACAGGGTATCAGGGAGCAGTTCTTC.

The rearrangement uses TRBV19 and TRBJ1-4; D not certain. CDR3 size: 17 residues. CDR1 and CDR2 (germline): LNHDA, SQIVND (reference sequence). V lost 5 bases and J 3 bases, leaving 19 bases between the germline ends. In DNA form, the CDR3 reads TGTGCCAGTAGTCCGATTACGGCCCCGCCGGCTAATGAAAAACTGTTTTTT. Translating it yields CASSPITAPPANEKLFF.

The CDR3 protein is CASSQGWGNQPQHF. For the CDR3, the DNA is TGTGCCAGTAGTCAGGGATGGGGCAATCAGCCCCAGCATTTT. The V and J genes are TRBV19 and TRBJ1-5; TRBD1 is a possible D gene (5 bases). Germline CDR1 and CDR2: LNHDA and SQIVND (reference sequence). V lost 5 bases to trimming and J lost 2 bases, with 10 bases between them. This CDR3 has 14 residues. The full variable domain, in which reference TRBV19 and TRBJ1-5 provide the parts outside the CDR3, is DGGITQSPKYLFRKEGQNVTLSCEQNLNHDAMYWYRQDPGQGLRLIYYSQIVNDFQKGDIAEGYSVSREKKESFPLTVTSAQKNPTAFYLCASSQGWGNQPQHFGDGTRLSIL.

This rearrangement joins TRBV5-8 to TRBJ1-5; TRBD1 matches 9 bases. This CDR3 is 15 amino acids long. J lost 7 bases, V lost 2 bases, and 7 bases had no gene match. CDR1 and CDR2 (germline): SGHTS, YDEGEE. The CDR3 spells CASSLQQGAGQPQHF. The CDR3, as DNA: TGTGCCAGCAGCTTACAACAGGGGGCCGGGCAGCCCCAGCATTTT.

V usage is TRBV2 and J usage is TRBJ2-5, with TRBD2 matching 8 bases. CDR1 and CDR2 from the germline V gene are SNHLY and FYNNEI. The CDR3 is 16 residues long. V lost 4 bases, J lost 2 bases, and 9 bases stayed unmatched. The CDR3 coding sequence is TGTGCCAGCAGTGGGGGTAGGCGGGGGGCGCAAGAGACCCAGTACTTC. Protein: CASSGGRRGAQETQYF.

This clone was seen only a few times. This chain links TRBV2 with TRBJ2-1; D might be TRBD1 (5 bases). CDR3 length: 15 amino acids. Germline lookup yields CDR1 SNHLY and CDR2 FYNNEI. Trimming pared 3 bases from V and 10 bases from J, leaving 19 bases between. The DNA for the CDR3 is TGTGCCAGCAGTGAGCTTGAAAGACAGTCTCAGGAGCAGTTCTTC. It translates to CASSELERQSQEQFF.

The rearrangement links TRBV30 to TRBJ1-2; TRBD1 is a possible D gene (5 bases). Germline V CDR1 and CDR2: GTSNPN, SVGIG (reference sequence). Trimming cost V 1 base and J 2 bases, with 17 bases left between them. The CDR3 is made up of 16 amino acids. DNA of the CDR3: TGTGCCTGGAGTGGGACCGACAGAGCTTTGAACTATGGCTACACCTTC. Residues: CAWSGTDRALNYGYTF.

CDR3 region: CASSPGQGQRETQYF. In DNA form, the CDR3 reads TGTGCCAGCTCCCCCGGACAGGGGCAGCGAGAGACCCAGTACTTC. V usage is TRBV18 and J usage is TRBJ2-5, with TRBD1 matching over 9 bases. Germline V gene lookup returns CDR1 KGHSH and CDR2 LQKENI. The ends lost 6 bases at V and 4 bases at J; junction bases unmatched: 9. This CDR3 region has 15 residues.

This chain joins TRBV9 and TRBJ2-7; TRBD2 aligns across 10 bases. This CDR3 spans 14 amino acids. Germline lookup yields CDR1 SGDLS and CDR2 YYNGEE. With V trimmed by 4 bases and J by 5 bases, 6 bases remained unmatched. The CDR3 DNA is TGTGCCAGCAGCCTTACTAGCGGGAATAACGAGCAGTACTTC. Its translation is CASSLTSGNNEQYF.

The chain has TRBV5-5 and TRBJ2-3, with 9 bases aligning to TRBD1. Trimming took 4 bases from V and 4 from J; bases not matched to a gene: 10. Germline V lookup: CDR1 SGHKS, CDR2 YYEKEE (reference sequence). The CDR3 has 16 amino acids. The CDR3: CASSPERRTGADTQYF. The CDR3 nucleotides are TGTGCCAGCAGCCCCGAGAGGAGGACAGGGGCAGATACGCAGTATTTT.

This chain links TRBV27 with TRBJ1-2; D unclear. The ends were cut back, 6 bases at V and 4 bases at J, with 15 bases in the middle. The CDR3 covers 14 residues. Germline CDR1 and CDR2: MNHEY and SMNVEV (reference sequence). The CDR3 sequence is CASRDPTGRYGYTF. As DNA, the CDR3 is TGTGCCAGCAGGGACCCGACGGGTCGCTATGGCTACACCTTC.

The chain uses TRBV6-5 and TRBJ1-2; no reliable D call. V gave up 0 bases and J gave up 3 bases, with 11 bases separating them. The CDR3 length is 15 residues. From germline, CDR1 is MNHEY and CDR2 SVGAGI. The CDR3 region is CASSYSPDGHYGYTF. The CDR3 DNA reads TGTGCCAGCAGTTACTCCCCCGACGGACACTATGGCTACACCTTC.

The chain employs TRBV5-6 and TRBJ2-1; 13 bases are shared with TRBD2. Trimming removed 0 bases from V and 4 bases from J; junction bases left unmatched: 10. The CDR3 contains 19 residues. Germline CDR1 reads SGHDT; CDR2 reads YYEEEE. CDR3 sequence: CASSLARTSGRIRYNEQFF. CDR3 coding DNA: TGTGCCAGCAGCTTGGCAAGGACTAGCGGGAGAATTCGGTACAATGAGCAGTTCTTC.